Each of the 7 T cell receptor beta chains below was sequenced from the same sample in a study of OX40 agonist ivuxolimab in advanced cancers. Sequenced by immunoSEQ multiplex PCR; TCRdb stores in-frame clones only, minus some. The table lists 15,000 to 20,000 clones, around 83% of them singletons, with roughly 11% in the top ten. The input for sequencing was CD4+ or CD8+ T cells sorted from blood, taken in a trial of the OX40 agonist ivuxolimab. Receptor source: an adult with an advanced solid tumor such as melanoma, head and neck, liver or kidney cancer.

This clone was seen a single time. V and J are TRBV4-3 and TRBJ2-1; D not certain. This CDR3 spans 14 amino acids. Trimming pared 4 bases from V and 9 bases from J, leaving 16 bases between. The germline V gene has CDR1 LGHNA and CDR2 YSLEER. The CDR3 protein is CASSPVLVRGEQFF. In DNA, the CDR3 is TGCGCCAGCAGCCCCGTTTTGGTGCGAGGTGAGCAGTTCTTC.

The chain carries TRBV9 and TRBJ2-7; D perhaps matches TRBD2 (6 bases). The V gene's germline CDR1 is SGDLS and CDR2 YYNGEE. The CDR3 is made up of 15 amino acids. V was shortened by 3 bases and J by 0 bases, with 13 bases between the two germline ends. The CDR3: CASSGGGQSSYEQYF. The CDR3 coding sequence is TGTGCCAGCAGCGGAGGAGGGCAGAGCTCCTACGAGCAGTACTTC.

This clone occurred a few times. The chain is built from TRBV25-1 and TRBJ2-1; unclear D gene. Germline V gives CDR1 MGHDK, CDR2 SYGVNS. This CDR3 comprises 12 residues. Trimming pared 3 bases from V and 3 bases from J, leaving 3 bases between. The DNA of the CDR3 is TGTGCCAGCAGTGAGGACTACAATGAGCAGTTCTTC. It translates to CASSEDYNEQFF.

The V gene is TRBV30, the J gene TRBJ2-2; unclear D gene. CDR1 is GTSNPN, CDR2 SVGIG, per germline (reference sequence). This CDR3 contains 14 residues. Trimming pared 2 bases from V and 1 base from J, leaving 8 bases between. CDR3 in DNA: TGTGCCTGGAGTCTCCCGCGGAACACCGGGGAGCTGTTTTTT. It codes for CAWSLPRNTGELFF.

The chain recombines TRBV7-6 with TRBJ1-1; D is perhaps TRBD1 (5 bases). Trimming pared 3 bases from V and 7 bases from J, leaving 6 bases between. From germline, CDR1 is SGHVS and CDR2 FNYEAQ. The CDR3 runs 11 residues. The chain's CDR3 is CASSLTVEAFF. The CDR3 bases are TGTGCCAGCAGCTTGACAGTTGAAGCTTTCTTT.

The chain joins TRBV2 to TRBJ2-5; no definite D call. CDR1 and CDR2 from the germline V gene are SNHLY and FYNNEI. The CDR3 is 15 residues long. The V gene lost 4 bases and the J gene lost 2 bases, with 14 bases spanning the gap. In nucleotides, the CDR3 is TGTGCCAGCAGTGTCATAGTAACGGTGCAAGAGACCCAGTACTTC. Translation gives CASSVIVTVQETQYF.

The chain has TRBV5-4 and TRBJ2-7, with D uncertain. The CDR3 extends over 13 amino acids. V lost 2 bases to trimming and J lost 5 bases, with 11 bases between them. The germline gives CDR1 SGHNT, CDR2 YYREEE (reference sequence). This CDR3 is CASSFRKGNEQYF. The CDR3 bases are TGTGCCAGCAGCTTCCGTAAGGGAAACGAGCAGTACTTC.